A single T cell receptor beta chain is shown here with its context. This sample stems from a study of T-cell reconstitution after alpha-beta-depleted transplantation in children. Preparing the TCRbeta library involved the use of unique molecular identifiers. TCRdb recomputed calls from the PCR reads with MiXCR, one row per CDR3 protein. The table has roughly 500,000 distinct CDR3 sequences, approximately 29% seen once. Germline-derived CDR1 and CDR2 are SEHNR and FQNEAQ (reference sequence). This CDR3 has 14 residues. Losses at the gene ends were 7 bases for V and 8 bases for J; bases not matched to a gene: 10.

The receptor comes from a human donor who donated a stem cell graft to a child with aplastic anemia. The chain uses TRBV7-9 and TRBJ1-2; 10 bases map to TRBD1. This specimen was PBMCs from the stem cell graft donor, taken from the stem cell graft. The CDR3 loop is CASTPKDRGEGYTF. The CDR3 DNA reads as TGTGCCAGCACCCCCAAGGACAGGGGGGAAGGCTACACCTTC.